The present TCR beta chain was sequenced within a study of blood T cells in healthy people across ages. Whole-study results and caveats: No one knew whether donors had CMV, which possibly confounded expanded clonotype changes. Estimates of total diversity, which came from one million sequenced T cells, were considered to be underestimates.

The germline gives CDR1 SGDLS, CDR2 YYNGEE. Trimming took 0 bases from V and 4 from J, leaving 11 bases between them. The CDR3 is made up of 14 amino acids. A J-beta primer mix and a sample-barcoded 5' primer were used in a second PCR of roughly 6 to 11 cycles. Every cDNA molecule bore a tag from a template-switch adaptor containing 12 random nucleotides. From each sample, at least 2.5 million paired-end reads containing CDR3 were obtained. TCRdb re-derived calls from the 5' RACE reads in MiXCR, one entry per CDR3 protein. The sample lists about 640,000 distinct CDR3 sequences, 25% to 30% seen once, with less than 20% in the top ten. This clonotype occurred many times. Its specificity is not known.

Sequencing used blood. The chain couples TRBV9 to TRBJ2-7; D is unresolved. This TCR was sampled from a woman older than 75 in good health. CDR3 DNA: TGTGCCAGCAGCGTAGTCAGTTTCAGGTACGAGCAGTACTTC. It codes for CASSVVSFRYEQYF.